The 26 T cell receptor delta chains presented below share a single source sample, sequenced in a study of gammadelta T cells in human blood. TCRdb redid clone calling on the RT-PCR reads using CATT. Of approximately 800 delta-chain clones detected, about half appear once; the ten largest clones hold approximately 30%. The sequenced sample was Vgamma9Vdelta2 gamma-delta T cells from infant blood. The receptors derive from a human donor.

Remarks on this clone: Since a far larger clone is one base different, this is likely a read error. The same CDR3 also results from other DNA sequences found in this sample. V is TRDV2 and J is TRDJ2; 11 nucleotides line up with TRDD3. The CDR3 spans 17 residues. Germline V gene sequence: CDR1 GEAIGNYY, CDR2 EKD. The CDR3, as DNA: TGTGCGTGTGACTTCTTACTGGGGGATACTTTGACAGCACAACTCTTCTTT. Protein product: CACDFLLGDTLTAQLFF.

For this clone: TCRdb's listed protein matches a much larger clone and diverges from this DNA's translation at residue 4, likely through a read error; the protein shown comes from the DNA. The V gene is TRDV2, the J gene TRDJ3; 12 bases map to TRDD3. Per germline, CDR1 GEAIGNYY and CDR2 EKD. The CDR3 sequence is 19 residues long. V trimming: 5 bases; J trimming: 1 base; junction bases outside the gene matches: 8. CDR3 in DNA: TGTGCCTGTGGCTTTACTGGGGGATACTGGTCCTGGGACACCCGACAGATGTTTTTC. As protein: CACGFTGGYWSWDTRQMFF.

This clone was counted a few times. One base separates it from a far larger clone, so it is likely a read error. The chain recombines TRDV2 with TRDJ3; D ambiguous. The CDR3 sequence is 20 residues long. In germline, CDR1 is GEAIGNYY, CDR2 EKD. V lost 1 base and J 0 bases, leaving 18 bases between the germline ends. Here the CDR3 DNA reads TGTGCCTGTGACACAGGGAGGGCCCTCCCTGGCTCCTGGGACACCCGACAGATGTTTTTC. Residues: CACDTGRALPGSWDTRQMFF.

Notes on this clone: This DNA's translation differs at residue 13 from TCRdb's protein, which comes from a much larger clone; a read error is likely, and the protein shown is translated from the DNA. The chain carries TRDV2 and TRDJ2; 12 bases are shared with TRDD3. J gave up 3 bases and V 3 bases, and 13 bases lay outside the gene matches. CDR3 length: 19 residues. CDR1 is GEAIGNYY and CDR2 is EKD in the germline V gene. In DNA, the CDR3 is TGTGCCTGTGACCCCGTGGGGTTACTGGGGGATACTGTGACAGCACAACTCTTCTTT. Its protein is CACDPVGLLGDTVTAQLFF.

Remarks on this clone: Translating this DNA gives a protein that differs at residue 4 from the TCRdb one, which belongs to a much larger clone; a read error is likely, and the protein shown is this translation. The rearrangement joins TRDV2 to TRDJ3; D possibly uses TRDD2 or TRDD3 (5 bases each). The V gene's germline CDR1 is GEAIGNYY and CDR2 EKD. This CDR3 comprises 21 residues. This CDR3 reads CACGTLGPGASSSWDTRQMFF. The CDR3 bases are TGTGCCTGTGGCACCCTCGGCCCGGGGGCTTCCAGCTCCTGGGACACCCGACAGATGTTTTTC.

A remark on this clone: A far larger clone is only one base removed, so a read error is likely. The genes are TRDV2 and TRDJ1, with 13 bases fitting TRDD3. The V and J ends lost 8 bases and 4 bases, in that order; junction bases with no gene match: 12. Germline loops: CDR1 GEAIGNYY, CDR2 EKD. The CDR3 has 16 residues. CDR3 in amino acids: CAYDLVLGDTDDKLIF. CDR3 DNA sequence: TGTGCCTATGATCTTGTACTGGGGGATACGGACGATAAACTCATCTTT.

The table lists this clone with a few counts. A far larger clone is a single base away, which makes a read error likely. The V gene is TRDV2, the J gene TRDJ3, with 13 bases lining up with TRDD3. The CDR3 is 21 amino acids. V shed 0 bases, J shed 2 bases, and the junction held 9 bases outside the gene matches. Germline-derived CDR1 and CDR2 are GEAIGNYY and EKD. The CDR3 nucleotides read TGTGCCTGTGACACCATCTACTTACTGGGGGATACGGCCTGGGACACCCGACAGATGTTTTTC. It yields the protein CACDTIYLLGDTAWDTRQMFF.

Concerning this clone itself: TCRdb has a much larger clone's protein, which differs at residue 14 from the translation of this DNA, likely because of a read error; what is shown is the protein translated from the DNA. The rearrangement links TRDV2 to TRDJ1; D may be TRDD3 (5 bases). The germline V gene has CDR1 GEAIGNYY and CDR2 EKD. CDR3 length: 16 residues. The CDR3 DNA reads TGTGCCTGTGACACCGCAGGGGACACTTACACCGATAAACACATCTTT. This encodes CACDTAGDTYTDKHIF.

About this clone: This likely stems from a read error, as it lies one base from a far larger clone. This chain links TRDV2 with TRDJ3, with 10 bases lining up with TRDD3. CDR1 is GEAIGNYY, CDR2 EKD, per germline. This CDR3 contains 17 residues. CDR3 residues: CACDNTGGSWDTRLMFF. CDR3 sequence (DNA): TGTGCCTGTGACAATACTGGGGGATCCTGGGACACCCGACTGATGTTTTTC.

As for this clone: TCRdb attributes to this sequence the protein of a much larger clone, which differs from the DNA translation at residue 4; a read error is likely, and the protein displayed is translated from the DNA. The chain recombines TRDV2 with TRDJ2; D is ambiguous. This CDR3 comprises 14 residues. V was cut by 4 bases and J by 4 bases, with 12 bases left in between. Per the germline V gene, CDR1 is GEAIGNYY and CDR2 is EKD. CDR3 DNA sequence: TGTGCCTGTGAGACGTTGGTTTCGACAGCACAACTCTTCTTT. It is translated as CACETLVSTAQLFF.

By its share, this clone is hyperexpanded (1% or more). Additional DNA sequences in this sample encode the identical CDR3. The chain couples TRDV2 to TRDJ1; 13 bases are a match to TRDD3. The V gene end was trimmed by 4 bases and the J gene end by 4 bases; junction bases not matched to a gene: 8. CDR3 length equals 16 residues. CDR1 is GEAIGNYY and CDR2 is EKD in the germline V gene. For the CDR3, the DNA is TGTGCCTGTGATCTTGTACTGGGGGATACGGACGATAAACTCATCTTT. Its protein product is CACDLVLGDTDDKLIF.

A note on this clone: The protein TCRdb lists belongs to a much larger clone and differs from this DNA's translation at residue 8, which points to a read error; the protein shown is made from the DNA. The chain combines TRDV2 with TRDJ3; D is unclear. The CDR3 is 19 amino acids. The ends were cut back, 0 bases at V and 0 bases at J, with 14 bases in the middle. The germline V gene encodes CDR1 GEAIGNYY and CDR2 EKD. CDR3 residues: CACDTVLRALSWDTRQMFF. The CDR3 DNA reads TGTGCCTGTGACACCGTACTGAGGGCCCTCTCCTGGGACACCCGACAGATGTTTTTC.

On this clone: This likely came from a read error, as a far larger clone is one base away. Other DNA sequences in the same sample also yield this CDR3. The chain links TRDV2 to TRDJ3, with unresolved D. The CDR3 totals 15 residues. Between the trimmed V and J ends, which lost 1 base and 2 bases, there was a span of 5 bases. Germline CDR1 reads GEAIGNYY; CDR2 reads EKD. In DNA, the CDR3 is TGTGCCTGTGACACTGCCCCCTGGGACACCCGACAGATGTTTTTC. Its protein product is CACDTAPWDTRQMFF.

Comment on this clone: Only one base separates this from a far larger clonotype, so it likely reflects a read error. The sample contains more than one DNA sequence encoding this CDR3. The chain employs TRDV2 and TRDJ3; 12 nucleotides match TRDD3. Germline loops: CDR1 GEAIGNYY, CDR2 EKD. This CDR3 spans 18 amino acids. The CDR3 reads CACDTVLGDTWDTRQMFF. CDR3 nucleotides: TGTGCCTGTGACACCGTACTGGGGGATACCTGGGACACCCGACAGATGTTCTTC.

On this clone: A single base is all that separates this from a far larger clone, so a read error is likely. V gene TRDV2 combines with J gene TRDJ3; 9 nucleotides line up with TRDD3. Germline CDR1 is GEAIGNYY and CDR2 is EKD. J gave up 2 bases and V 3 bases, and 13 bases lay outside the gene matches. The CDR3 consists of 20 residues. This CDR3 reads CACDSVLGELSPWDTRQMFF. The CDR3 region has the DNA TGTGCCTGTGACTCTGTACTGGGGGAATTAAGCCCCTGGGACACCCGACAGATGTTTTTC.

The sample holds a few counts of this clone. Only one base separates this from a far larger clonotype, so it likely reflects a read error. This sequence joins TRDV2 and TRDJ2, with 8 bases lining up with TRDD3. Looked up from germline, CDR1 is GEAIGNYY and CDR2 is EKD. The CDR3 spans 18 residues. Germline trimming cut 3 bases from V and 0 bases from J; bases unmatched to any gene: 11. DNA of the CDR3: TGTGCCTGTGACCCCATACTGGGGGCCATCCCTTTGACAGCACAACTCTTCTTT. Amino acid sequence: CACDPILGAIPLTAQLFF.

This clone showed up just a few times. A far larger clone lies a single base away; this is likely a read error. This sequence joins TRDV2 and TRDJ3, with 9 bases lining up with TRDD3. The germline CDR1 and CDR2 sequences are GEAIGNYY and EKD. Trimming at V came to 3 bases and at J to 0 bases, leaving 8 bases not matched to a gene. This CDR3 has 19 amino acids. CDR3 sequence (DNA): TGTGCCTGTGACGCCATGGGGGATATGAGCTCCTGGGACACCCGACAGATGTTTTTC. Translated: CACDAMGDMSSWDTRQMFF.

Worth noting for this clone: TCRdb records a much larger clone's protein for this DNA, with a difference at residue 5 that likely arises from a read error; the protein given is the translation of the DNA. V gene TRDV2 combines with J gene TRDJ3, with 13 bases matching TRDD3. The germline V gene has CDR1 GEAIGNYY and CDR2 EKD. The CDR3 spans 21 residues. J was trimmed by 0 bases and V by 3 bases; bases with no gene match: 10. CDR3 coding DNA: TGTGCCTGTGACTCCGTACTGGGGGATACGCAGCGCTCCTGGGACACCCGACAGATGTTTTTC. It specifies CACDSVLGDTQRSWDTRQMFF.

Relative to its sample, this clone is large. The J gene is TRDJ3, the V gene TRDV2, with 11 nucleotides matching TRDD3. The CDR3 is 19 amino acids. Trimming at V came to 0 bases and at J to 0 bases, leaving 3 bases not matched to a gene. Per the germline V gene, CDR1 is GEAIGNYY and CDR2 is EKD. The CDR3 reads CACDTAGGYSSWDTRQMFF. The CDR3 nucleotides read TGTGCCTGTGACACCGCTGGGGGATACAGCTCCTGGGACACCCGACAGATGTTTTTC.

On this clone itself: This likely reflects a read error, since a far larger clone is one base away. Other DNA sequences in the same sample also yield this CDR3. The chain joins TRDV2 to TRDJ3; the match to TRDD3 covers 12 bases. This CDR3 spans 21 amino acids. Germline CDR1 reads GEAIGNYY; CDR2 reads EKD. The CDR3: CACDTVLGDTLISWDTRQMFF. The CDR3 region has the DNA TGTGCCTGTGACACCGTACTGGGGGATACCCTCATCTCCTGGGACACACGACAGATGTTTTTC.

With regard to this clone: The protein in TCRdb stems from a much larger clone and differs at residue 11 from this DNA's translation, likely a read error; here the protein is translated from the DNA. This chain connects TRDV2 to TRDJ2, with TRDD3 matching over 11 bases. Germline values: CDR1 GEAIGNYY, CDR2 EKD. The length of the CDR3 is 14 residues. Trimming cost V 3 bases and J 12 bases; bases outside gene matches: 8. CDR3 residues: CACDALGDTAKLFF. CDR3 DNA: TGTGCCTGTGACGCGTTGGGGGATACGGCAAAACTCTTCTTT.

This clone was picked up a small number of times. TCRdb's protein for this DNA is that of a much larger clone and differs from the translation at residue 10, likely a read error; the protein shown is the DNA translation. The J gene is TRDJ3, the V gene TRDV2, with 11 bases fitting TRDD3. The germline V gene has CDR1 GEAIGNYY and CDR2 EKD. V was clipped by 0 bases and J by 3 bases; unmatched bases: 6. The CDR3 has 19 amino acids. The CDR3 loop is CACDTVLGDMSWDTRQMFF. DNA for the CDR3: TGTGCCTGTGACACCGTACTGGGGGATATGAGCTGGGACACCCGACAGATGTTTTTC.

J is TRDJ3 and V is TRDV2, with D perhaps TRDD3 (6 bases). Trimming pared 3 bases from V and 0 bases from J, leaving 14 bases between. The germline CDR1 and CDR2 sequences are GEAIGNYY and EKD. CDR3 size: 18 residues. As DNA, the CDR3 is TGTGCCTGTGACTGGGGGCTACGGAGCTCCTGGGACACCCGACAGATGTTTTTC. Amino acids: CACDWGLRSSWDTRQMFF.

Note on this clone: A single base is all that separates this from a far larger clone, so a read error is likely. The sample carries other DNA sequences with the same CDR3. V is TRDV2 and J is TRDJ3; 7 nucleotides align to TRDD3. The CDR3 has 16 amino acids. Germline values: CDR1 GEAIGNYY, CDR2 EKD. In nucleotides, the CDR3 is TGTGCCTGTGACTGGGGGAGCTCCTGGGATACCCGACAGATGTTTTTC. Translated, it gives CACDWGSSWDTRQMFF.

This clone was seen only a few times. It differs at one base from a far larger clone, so likely a read error. The chain uses TRDV2 and TRDJ3, with 12 bases matching TRDD3. Germline V gene data show CDR1 as GEAIGNYY and CDR2 as EKD. There are 18 residues in the CDR3. The CDR3 region is CACDTVLGDTWDTQQMFF. The CDR3 DNA reads as TGTGCCTGTGACACCGTACTGGGGGATACCTGGGACACCCAACAGATGTTTTTC.

In regard to this clone: A read error likely explains this, since a far larger clone differs by one base. The sample contains more than one DNA sequence encoding this CDR3. V usage is TRDV2 and J usage is TRDJ3; 8 bases line up with TRDD3. Germline V CDR1 and CDR2: GEAIGNYY, EKD. The CDR3 consists of 18 residues. CDR3 region: CACDTGGSSSWDTRQMFF. The CDR3, as DNA: TGTGCCTGTGACACTGGGGGATCAAGCTCCTGGGACACTCGACAGATGTTTTTC.